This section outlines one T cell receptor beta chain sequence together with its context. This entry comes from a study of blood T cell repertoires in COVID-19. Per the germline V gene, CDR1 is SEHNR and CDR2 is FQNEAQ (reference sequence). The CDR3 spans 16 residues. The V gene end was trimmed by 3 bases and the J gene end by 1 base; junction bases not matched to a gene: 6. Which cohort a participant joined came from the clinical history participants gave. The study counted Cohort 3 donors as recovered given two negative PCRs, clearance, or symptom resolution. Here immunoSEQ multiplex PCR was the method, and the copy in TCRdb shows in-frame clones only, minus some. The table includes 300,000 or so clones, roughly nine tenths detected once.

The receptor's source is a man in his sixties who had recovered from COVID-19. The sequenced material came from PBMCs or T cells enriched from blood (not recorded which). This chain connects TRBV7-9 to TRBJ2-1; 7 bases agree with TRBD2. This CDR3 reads CASSFGGSRSYNEQFF. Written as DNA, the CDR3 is TGTGCCAGCAGCTTCGGCGGGAGTAGGTCCTACAATGAGCAGTTCTTC.